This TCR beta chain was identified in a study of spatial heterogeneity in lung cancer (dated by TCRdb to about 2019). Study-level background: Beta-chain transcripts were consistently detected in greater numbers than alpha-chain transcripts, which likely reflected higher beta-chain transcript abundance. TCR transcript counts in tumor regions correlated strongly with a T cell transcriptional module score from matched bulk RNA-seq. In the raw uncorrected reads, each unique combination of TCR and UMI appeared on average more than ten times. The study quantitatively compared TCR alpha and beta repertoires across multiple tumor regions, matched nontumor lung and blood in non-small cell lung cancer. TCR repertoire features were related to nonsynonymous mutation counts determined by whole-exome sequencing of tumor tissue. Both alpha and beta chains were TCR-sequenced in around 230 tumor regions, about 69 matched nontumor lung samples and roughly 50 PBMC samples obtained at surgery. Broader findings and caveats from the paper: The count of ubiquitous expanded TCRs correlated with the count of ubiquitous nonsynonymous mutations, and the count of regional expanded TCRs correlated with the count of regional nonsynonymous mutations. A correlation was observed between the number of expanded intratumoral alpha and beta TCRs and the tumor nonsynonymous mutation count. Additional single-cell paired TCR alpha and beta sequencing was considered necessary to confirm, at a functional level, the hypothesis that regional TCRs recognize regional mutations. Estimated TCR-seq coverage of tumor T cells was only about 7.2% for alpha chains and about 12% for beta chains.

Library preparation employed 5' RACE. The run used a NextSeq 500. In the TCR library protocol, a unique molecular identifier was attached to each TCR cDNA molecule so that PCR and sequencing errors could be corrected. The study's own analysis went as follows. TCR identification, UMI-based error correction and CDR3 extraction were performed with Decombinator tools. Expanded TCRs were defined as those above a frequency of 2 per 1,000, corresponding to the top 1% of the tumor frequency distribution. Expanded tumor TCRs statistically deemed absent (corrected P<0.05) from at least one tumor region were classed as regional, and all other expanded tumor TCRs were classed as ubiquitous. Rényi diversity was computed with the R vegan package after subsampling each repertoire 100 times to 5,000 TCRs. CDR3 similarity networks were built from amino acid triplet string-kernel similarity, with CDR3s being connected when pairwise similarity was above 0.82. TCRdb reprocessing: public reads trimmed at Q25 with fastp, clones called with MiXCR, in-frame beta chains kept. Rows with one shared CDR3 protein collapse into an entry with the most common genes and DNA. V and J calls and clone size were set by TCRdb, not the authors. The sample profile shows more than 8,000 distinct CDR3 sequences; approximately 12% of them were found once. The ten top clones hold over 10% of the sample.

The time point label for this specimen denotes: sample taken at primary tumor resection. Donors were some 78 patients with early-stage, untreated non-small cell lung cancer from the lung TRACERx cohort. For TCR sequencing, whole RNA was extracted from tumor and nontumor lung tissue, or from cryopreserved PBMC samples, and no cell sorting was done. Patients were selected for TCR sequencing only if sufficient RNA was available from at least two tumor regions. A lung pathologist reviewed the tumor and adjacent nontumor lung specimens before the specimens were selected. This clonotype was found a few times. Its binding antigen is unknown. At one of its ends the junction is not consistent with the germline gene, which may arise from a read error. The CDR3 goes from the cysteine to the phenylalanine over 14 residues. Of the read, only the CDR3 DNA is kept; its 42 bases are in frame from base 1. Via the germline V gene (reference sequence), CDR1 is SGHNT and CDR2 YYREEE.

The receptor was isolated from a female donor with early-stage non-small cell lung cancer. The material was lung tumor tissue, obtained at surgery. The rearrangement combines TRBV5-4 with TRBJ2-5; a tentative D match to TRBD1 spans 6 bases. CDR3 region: CASSLVLAGDMVSF. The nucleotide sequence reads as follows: TGTGCCAGCAGCTTGGTTTTGGCAGGGGACATGGTCTCCTTC. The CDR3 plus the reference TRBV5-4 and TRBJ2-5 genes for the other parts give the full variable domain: ETGVTQSPTHLIKTRGQQVTLRCSSQSGHNTVSWYQQALGQGPQFIFQYYREEENGRGNFPPRFSGLQFPNYSSELNVNALELDDSALYLCASSLVLAGDMVSFGPGTRLLVL.